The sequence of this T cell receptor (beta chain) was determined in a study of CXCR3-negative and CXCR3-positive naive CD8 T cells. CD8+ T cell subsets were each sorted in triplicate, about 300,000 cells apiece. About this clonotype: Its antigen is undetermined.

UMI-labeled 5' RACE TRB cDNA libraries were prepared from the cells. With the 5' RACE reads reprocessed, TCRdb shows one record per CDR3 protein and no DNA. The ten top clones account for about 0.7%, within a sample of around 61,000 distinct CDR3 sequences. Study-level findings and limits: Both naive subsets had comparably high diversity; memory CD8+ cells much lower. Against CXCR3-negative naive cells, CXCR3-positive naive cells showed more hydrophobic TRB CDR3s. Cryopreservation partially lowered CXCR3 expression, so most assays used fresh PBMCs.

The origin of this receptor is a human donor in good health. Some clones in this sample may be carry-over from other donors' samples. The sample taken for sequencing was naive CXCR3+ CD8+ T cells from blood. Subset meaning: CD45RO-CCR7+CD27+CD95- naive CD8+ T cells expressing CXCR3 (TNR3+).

The chain's CDR3 is CSASVVGTGDSYEQYF. V gene TRBV20-1 combines with J gene TRBJ2-7; TCRdb's D gene call, TRBD1, goes unchecked for lack of DNA. This CDR3 has 16 amino acids. Germline V gene lookup returns CDR1 DFQATT and CDR2 SNEGSKA (reference sequence).